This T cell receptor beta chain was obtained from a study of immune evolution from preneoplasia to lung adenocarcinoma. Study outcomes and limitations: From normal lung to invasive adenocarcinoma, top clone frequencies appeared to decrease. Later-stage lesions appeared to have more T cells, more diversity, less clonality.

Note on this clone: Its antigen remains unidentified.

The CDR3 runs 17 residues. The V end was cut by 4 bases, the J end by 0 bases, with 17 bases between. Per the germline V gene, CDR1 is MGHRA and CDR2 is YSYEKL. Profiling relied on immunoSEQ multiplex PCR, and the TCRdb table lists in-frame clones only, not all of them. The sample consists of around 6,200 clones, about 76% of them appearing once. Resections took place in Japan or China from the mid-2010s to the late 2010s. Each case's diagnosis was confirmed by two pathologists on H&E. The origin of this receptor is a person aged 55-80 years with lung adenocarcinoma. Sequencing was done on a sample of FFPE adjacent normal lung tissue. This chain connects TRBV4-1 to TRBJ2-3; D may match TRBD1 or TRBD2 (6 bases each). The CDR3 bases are TGCGCCAGCAGCCGCCTTGGGGGGCAGCCTAGCACAGATACGCAGTATTTT. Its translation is CASSRLGGQPSTDTQYF.